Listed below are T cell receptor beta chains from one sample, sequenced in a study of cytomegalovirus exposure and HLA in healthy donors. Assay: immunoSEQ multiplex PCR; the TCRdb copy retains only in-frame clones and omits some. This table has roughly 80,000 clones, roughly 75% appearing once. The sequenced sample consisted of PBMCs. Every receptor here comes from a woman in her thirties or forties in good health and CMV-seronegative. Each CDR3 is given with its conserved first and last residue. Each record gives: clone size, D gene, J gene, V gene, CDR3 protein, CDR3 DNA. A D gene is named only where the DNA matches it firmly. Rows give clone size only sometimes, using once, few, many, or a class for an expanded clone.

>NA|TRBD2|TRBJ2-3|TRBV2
CASRPMTSALTDTQYF
TGTGCCAGCAGGCCCATGACTAGCGCTCTCACAGATACGCAGTATTTT
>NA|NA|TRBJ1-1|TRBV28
CASSADSLVTEAFF
TGTGCCAGCAGTGCCGACAGCCTGGTCACTGAAGCTTTCTTT
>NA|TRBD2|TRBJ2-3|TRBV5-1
CASSPGGGDTQYF
TGCGCCAGCAGCCCCGGGGGGGGAGATACGCAGTATTTT
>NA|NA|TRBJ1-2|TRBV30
CAWSVNSYGYTF
TGTGCCTGGAGTGTGAACAGCTATGGCTACACCTTC
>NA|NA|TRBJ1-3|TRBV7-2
CASSTTWSSGNTIYF
TGTGCCAGCAGCACGACCTGGAGCTCTGGAAACACCATATATTTT
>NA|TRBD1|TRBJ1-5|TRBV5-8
CASSLARTGGQPQHF
TGTGCCAGCAGCTTGGCCCGGACAGGGGGTCAGCCCCAGCATTTT
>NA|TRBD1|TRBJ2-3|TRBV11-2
CASSLDPTAGGTQYF
TGTGCCAGCAGCTTAGATCCCACGGCAGGGGGTACGCAGTATTTT
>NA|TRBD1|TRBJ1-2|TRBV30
CAWRPQGADYGYTF
TGTGCCTGGAGACCGCAGGGGGCTGACTATGGCTACACCTTC
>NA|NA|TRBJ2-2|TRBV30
CAWSWGAGELFF
TGTGCCTGGAGTTGGGGGGCCGGGGAGCTGTTTTTT
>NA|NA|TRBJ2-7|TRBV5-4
CASSLGRERSSYEQYF
TGTGCCAGCAGCTTGGGCAGAGAGAGGAGCTCCTACGAGCAGTACTTC
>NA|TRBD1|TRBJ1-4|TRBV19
CASSNRGLTNEKLFF
TGTGCCAGTAGTAACAGGGGACTGACTAATGAAAAACTGTTTTTT
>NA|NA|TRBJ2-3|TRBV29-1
CSVEDGGFPPDTQYF
TGCAGCGTTGAAGATGGAGGGTTCCCCCCAGATACGCAGTATTTT
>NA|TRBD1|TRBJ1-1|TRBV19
CASRDRGGWTAFF
TGTGCCAGTCGGGACAGGGGGGGGTGGACGGCTTTCTTT
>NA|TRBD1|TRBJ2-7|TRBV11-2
CASSFQGDPPYEQYF
TGTGCCAGCAGCTTCCAGGGGGATCCGCCATACGAGCAGTACTTC
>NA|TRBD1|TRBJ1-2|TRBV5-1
CASSLGDRARAYGYTF
TGCGCCAGCAGCTTGGGGGACAGGGCAAGGGCCTATGGCTACACCTTC
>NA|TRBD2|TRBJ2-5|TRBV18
CASSRLAGQETQYF
TGTGCCAGCTCACGACTAGCGGGGCAAGAGACCCAGTACTTC
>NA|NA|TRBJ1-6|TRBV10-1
CASSEQGNSPLHF
TGCGCCAGCAGTGAACAGGGAAATTCACCCCTCCACTTT
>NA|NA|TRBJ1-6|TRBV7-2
CASRPPRPGNYSPLHF
TGTGCCAGCCGGCCGCCCCGGCCAGGGAATTATTCACCCCTCCACTTT
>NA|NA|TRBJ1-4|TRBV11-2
CASSLRYRDEKLFF
TGTGCCAGCAGCTTAAGGTACAGGGATGAAAAACTGTTTTTT
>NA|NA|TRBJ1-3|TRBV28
CASSLLVPQGLNGNTIYF
TGTGCCAGCAGTTTATTAGTCCCCCAGGGGTTAAATGGAAACACCATATATTTT
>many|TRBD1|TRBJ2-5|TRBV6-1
CASSPGTDQETQYF
TGTGCCAGCAGTCCTGGGACAGACCAAGAGACCCAGTACTTC
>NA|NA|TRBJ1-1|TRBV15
CATSRDSEVSAEAFF
TGTGCCACCAGCAGAGATTCAGAAGTGAGCGCTGAAGCTTTCTTT
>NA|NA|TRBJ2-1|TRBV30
CAREEYNEQFF
TGTGCCCGAGAGGAGTACAATGAGCAGTTCTTC
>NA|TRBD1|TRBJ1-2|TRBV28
CASSSLWDSNYGYTF
TGTGCCAGCAGTTCCCTCTGGGACAGCAACTATGGCTACACCTTC